These 26 T cell receptor beta chains share one sample of origin, sequenced in a study of T cells in localized non-small cell lung cancer. Data came from immunoSEQ multiplex PCR; TCRdb stores just in-frame clones and leaves some out. This sample yields fewer than 90,000 clones, of which approximately 84% are seen a single time; approximately 2.5% belongs to the top ten. The source was peripheral blood, collected before any cancer treatment. The receptors stem from a man between 40 and 69 years old with stage I lung adenocarcinoma.

The sample holds one count of this clone. The CDR3 sequence is CASSSSGGDPTGELFF. In DNA form, the CDR3 reads TGTGCCAGCAGTTCGTCGGGGGGAGACCCCACCGGGGAGCTGTTTTTT. The rearrangement joins TRBV28 to TRBJ2-2; 7 positions match TRBD2. In germline, CDR1 is MDHEN, CDR2 SYDVKM. The CDR3 is 16 residues long. Losses at the gene ends were 4 bases for V and 4 bases for J; bases not matched to a gene: 9. The full variable domain, its missing parts supplied by reference TRBV28 and TRBJ2-2, is DVKVTQSSRYLVKRTGEKVFLECVQDMDHENMFWYRQDPGLGLRLIYFSYDVKMKEKGDIPEGYSVSREKKERFSLILESASTNQTSMYLCASSSSGGDPTGELFFGEGSRLTVL.

V usage is TRBV7-2 and J usage is TRBJ1-3; TRBD1 matches at 7 bases. The V and J ends lost 5 bases and 4 bases, in that order; junction bases with no gene match: 11. The CDR3 loop spans 16 amino acids. CDR1 and CDR2 (germline): SGHTA, FQGNSA. CDR3 in amino acids: CASSQESRGLGNTIYF. The DNA for the CDR3 is TGTGCCAGCAGCCAAGAGTCGAGGGGGCTAGGAAACACCATATATTTT. The full variable domain, its missing parts supplied by reference TRBV7-2 and TRBJ1-3, is GAGVSQSPSNKVTEKGKDVELRCDPISGHTALYWYRQSLGQGLEFLIYFQGNSAPDKSGLPSDRFSAERTGGSVSTLTIQRTQQEDSAVYLCASSQESRGLGNTIYFGEGSWLTVV.

The chain recombines TRBV11-2 with TRBJ2-7, with 9 positions matching TRBD2. CDR1 and CDR2 from the germline V gene are SGHAT and FQNNGV. The CDR3 contains 17 residues. After removal of 2 bases from V and 3 bases from J, the junction contained 11 bases not matched to a gene. The CDR3 DNA reads TGTGCCAGCAGCTTAAGTCGCGTACCGACTAGCGGCTACGAGCAGTACTTC. It is translated as CASSLSRVPTSGYEQYF.

The V and J genes are TRBV29-1 and TRBJ1-2; D is unclear. This CDR3 spans 11 amino acids. Germline CDR1 reads SQVTM; CDR2 reads ANQGSEA. V lost 4 bases and J lost 4, with 7 bases in between. This chain's CDR3 is CSVGAVYGYTF. CDR3 nucleotides: TGCAGCGTTGGGGCGGTCTATGGCTACACCTTC.

V usage is TRBV5-4 and J usage is TRBJ1-6; D not certain. V lost 5 bases, J lost 8 bases, and 14 bases lay in between. The CDR3 is 14 residues long. CDR1 and CDR2 (germline): SGHNT, YYREEE (reference sequence). The CDR3 region has the DNA TGTGCCAGCAGTTCGACATCGGGCTATTCACCCCTCCACTTT. It translates to CASSSTSGYSPLHF.

This clone was counted only a few times. The chain uses TRBV25-1 and TRBJ2-2, with 11 bases aligning to TRBD1. Trimming removed 4 bases from V and 4 bases from J; junction bases left unmatched: 2. This CDR3 is built from 15 residues. Germline CDR1 and CDR2: MGHDK and SYGVNS. The CDR3 sequence is CASSGTGGLTGELFF. The CDR3 region has the DNA TGTGCCAGCAGTGGGACAGGGGGCCTCACCGGGGAGCTGTTTTTT.

About this clone: One junction end disagrees with the germline gene, perhaps due to a read error. The V and J genes are TRBV19 and TRBJ1-3, with D perhaps matching TRBD1 (5 bases). This CDR3 spans 17 amino acids. Germline lookup yields CDR1 LNHDA and CDR2 SQIVND (reference sequence). CDR3 bases: TGTGCCAGTAGTATGGGTACCGGGACTGGAACTGGCAACACCATATATTTT. This encodes CASSMGTGTGTGNTIYF.

This clone was observed a handful of times. The chain employs TRBV28 and TRBJ2-5; weak D call: TRBD1 (5 bases). Trimming cost V 2 bases and J 1 base, with 14 bases left between them. The CDR3 has 16 amino acids. Germline lookup yields CDR1 MDHEN and CDR2 SYDVKM. The CDR3 DNA sequence: TGTGCCAGCAGTTTACAGGGCCGTCCCCCCCAAGAGACCCAGTACTTC. This sequence encodes CASSLQGRPPQETQYF.

The gene calls are TRBV4-1 and TRBJ2-2; 7 positions agree with TRBD1. Germline loops: CDR1 MGHRA, CDR2 YSYEKL. The V segment lost 4 bases and the J segment 0 bases; nucleotides outside the gene matches: 2. CDR3 length equals 15 residues. CDR3 nucleotide sequence: TGCGCCAGCAGCCGTCAGGGGGCGAACACCGGGGAGCTGTTTTTT. Its protein product is CASSRQGANTGELFF.

This clone showed up just a few times. The chain combines TRBV10-3 with TRBJ2-7; the D gene is possibly TRBD1 (6 bases). Germline CDR1 reads ENHRY; CDR2 reads SYGVKD. Between the trimmed V and J ends, which lost 3 bases and 7 bases, there was a span of 16 bases. CDR3 length equals 14 residues. The chain's CDR3 is CAISETQTGWEQYF. In DNA form, the CDR3 reads TGTGCCATCAGTGAAACTCAGACAGGCTGGGAGCAGTACTTC.

The chain recombines TRBV30 with TRBJ2-7, with 8 bases that match TRBD1. V shed 8 bases and J 2 bases; nucleotides not matched to a gene: 5. The CDR3 consists of 12 residues. Germline CDR1 GTSNPN, CDR2 SVGIG (reference sequence). CDR3 sequence reads: CAGRDRTYEQYF. Written as DNA, the CDR3 is TGTGCCGGACGGGACAGGACCTACGAGCAGTACTTC.

The chain employs TRBV7-7 and TRBJ2-5, with D unresolved. The CDR3 runs 13 residues. Looked up from germline, CDR1 is SSHAT and CDR2 is FNYEAQ (reference sequence). Trimming took 1 base from V and 1 from J, leaving 4 bases between them. The CDR3 here is CASSLGTQETQYF. The CDR3 DNA sequence: TGTGCCAGCAGCTTAGGGACCCAAGAGACCCAGTACTTC.

V gene TRBV6-1 combines with J gene TRBJ1-1; 7 bases fit TRBD1. The CDR3 has 12 amino acids. Trimming at V came to 6 bases and at J to 7 bases, leaving 5 bases not matched to a gene. Per germline, CDR1 MNHNS and CDR2 SASEGT. CDR3 region: CASRVRGFEAFF. The CDR3 nucleotides read TGTGCCAGCAGAGTCAGGGGGTTTGAAGCTTTCTTT.

This clone was recorded once. V is TRBV18 and J is TRBJ1-3; D is undetermined. V was trimmed by 3 bases and J by 0 bases, leaving 18 bases between them. Germline V gene lookup returns CDR1 KGHSH and CDR2 LQKENI. The CDR3 extends over 18 amino acids. CDR3 bases: TGTGCCAGCTCACCCCAGAACCAGCAGCAGAGCTCTGGAAACACCATATATTTT. Its protein product is CASSPQNQQQSSGNTIYF.

The rearrangement uses TRBV9 and TRBJ2-3; 8 positions agree with TRBD1. The CDR3 spans 15 residues. Germline CDR1 is SGDLS and CDR2 is YYNGEE. Trimming took 0 bases from V and 5 from J; bases not matched to a gene: 5. CDR3 sequence reads: CASSVGRQGRDTQYF. In DNA form, the CDR3 reads TGTGCCAGCAGCGTAGGTAGACAGGGGAGAGATACGCAGTATTTT.

V is TRBV7-3 and J is TRBJ2-1, with 13 positions matching TRBD2. The V and J ends lost 5 bases and 9 bases, in that order; junction bases with no gene match: 7. There are 15 residues in the CDR3. Germline loops: CDR1 SGHTA, CDR2 FQGTGA. CDR3 sequence (DNA): TGTGCCAGCAGCACAACTAGCGGGAGGGCCGGTGAGCAGTTCTTC. The encoded protein is CASSTTSGRAGEQFF.

This chain joins TRBV6-1 and TRBJ1-5, with D hard to call. CDR1 is MNHNS and CDR2 is SASEGT in the germline V gene. Trimming stripped 6 bases from V and 0 bases from J, with 12 bases between. This CDR3 contains 15 residues. The CDR3 bases are TGTGCCAGCAGGCGGGAAAGTTATAGCAATCAGCCCCAGCATTTT. Translation gives CASRRESYSNQPQHF.

The chain links TRBV5-4 to TRBJ2-2; D is undetermined. Between the trimmed V and J ends, which lost 0 bases and 1 base, there was a span of 7 bases. This CDR3 contains 15 residues. Germline assignment: CDR1 SGHNT and CDR2 YYREEE (reference sequence). The CDR3 bases are TGTGCCAGCAGCTTGGTTGGCGTGAACACCGGGGAGCTGTTTTTT. Its protein product is CASSLVGVNTGELFF.

The chain joins TRBV4-3 to TRBJ2-5; 7 bases are shared with TRBD1. CDR3 length equals 13 residues. CDR1 and CDR2 from the germline V gene are LGHNA and YSLEER. V shed 3 bases, J shed 2 bases, and the junction held 0 bases outside the gene matches. CDR3 coding DNA: TGCGCCAGCAGCCAGGGACAGCAAGAGACCCAGTACTTC. Amino acid sequence: CASSQGQQETQYF.

The chain couples TRBV5-1 to TRBJ2-2; D unresolved. CDR3 length: 18 residues. Looked up from germline, CDR1 is SGHRS and CDR2 is YFSETQ. Deletions cut 0 bases from V and 1 base from J, with 16 bases between. The CDR3 DNA reads as TGCGCCAGCAGCTTGGAAAAACAGCCTTGGTTGAACACCGGGGAGCTGTTTTTT. This encodes CASSLEKQPWLNTGELFF.

CDR3 protein: CASSQASGGKQETQYF. Written as DNA, the CDR3 is TGTGCCAGCAGCCAGGCCTCGGGGGGGAAACAAGAGACCCAGTACTTC. This chain joins TRBV4-2 and TRBJ2-5, with TRBD2 matching 8 bases. V trimming: 3 bases; J trimming: 2 bases; junction bases outside the gene matches: 8. The CDR3 loop spans 16 amino acids. Germline CDR1 is LGHNA and CDR2 is YNFKEQ.

The V and J genes are TRBV5-1 and TRBJ2-1; TRBD2 might be the D (5 bases). Between the trimmed V and J ends, which lost 3 bases and 4 bases, there was a span of 14 bases. This CDR3 comprises 15 residues. Per the germline V gene, CDR1 is SGHRS and CDR2 is YFSETQ. CDR3 protein: CASSSGRGRYNEQFF. The CDR3 region has the DNA TGCGCCAGCAGCTCCGGCCGGGGAAGATACAATGAGCAGTTCTTC.

This clone was seen more than once but under ten times. The V call is TRBV7-9, the J call TRBJ1-5, with 7 positions matching TRBD1. V shed 3 bases and J 4 bases; nucleotides not matched to a gene: 9. This CDR3 spans 16 amino acids. CDR1 and CDR2 from the germline V gene are SEHNR and FQNEAQ (reference sequence). DNA of the CDR3: TGTGCCAGCAGCTTGGAGGGGACAGTGCCTAATCAGCCCCAGCATTTT. Translating gives CASSLEGTVPNQPQHF.

The chain is built from TRBV11-2 and TRBJ2-7; D is perhaps TRBD2 (6 bases). Germline CDR1 is SGHAT and CDR2 is FQNNGV. V was pared by 5 bases and J by 7 bases, with 24 bases between. The CDR3 has 16 residues. The CDR3: CASSPKTSYSPGEQYF. In DNA, the CDR3 is TGTGCCAGCAGCCCAAAGACTAGTTACTCTCCTGGTGAGCAGTACTTC.

The chain is built from TRBV6-1 and TRBJ1-5; weak D call: TRBD1 (5 bases). Germline assignment: CDR1 MNHNS and CDR2 SASEGT. The CDR3 loop spans 14 amino acids. V was trimmed by 7 bases and J by 4 bases, leaving 14 bases between them. DNA for the CDR3: TGTGCCAGCATTGGACAACGGATAAATCAGCCCCAGCATTTT. Amino acids: CASIGQRINQPQHF.

This sequence joins TRBV7-6 and TRBJ2-2; no clear D gene. The ends were cut back, 5 bases at V and 0 bases at J, with 10 bases in the middle. The CDR3 consists of 15 residues. Germline V gene sequence: CDR1 SGHVS, CDR2 FNYEAQ. CDR3 amino acids: CASSQSAANTGELFF. The CDR3 DNA sequence: TGTGCCAGCAGCCAGAGCGCCGCGAACACCGGGGAGCTGTTTTTT. The variable domain in full, completed from reference TRBV7-6 and TRBJ2-2, reads GAGVSQSPRYKVTKRGQDVALRCDPISGHVSLYWYRQALGQGPEFLTYFNYEAQQDKSGLPNDRFSAERPEGSISTLTIQRTEQRDSAMYRCASSQSAANTGELFFGEGSRLTVL.